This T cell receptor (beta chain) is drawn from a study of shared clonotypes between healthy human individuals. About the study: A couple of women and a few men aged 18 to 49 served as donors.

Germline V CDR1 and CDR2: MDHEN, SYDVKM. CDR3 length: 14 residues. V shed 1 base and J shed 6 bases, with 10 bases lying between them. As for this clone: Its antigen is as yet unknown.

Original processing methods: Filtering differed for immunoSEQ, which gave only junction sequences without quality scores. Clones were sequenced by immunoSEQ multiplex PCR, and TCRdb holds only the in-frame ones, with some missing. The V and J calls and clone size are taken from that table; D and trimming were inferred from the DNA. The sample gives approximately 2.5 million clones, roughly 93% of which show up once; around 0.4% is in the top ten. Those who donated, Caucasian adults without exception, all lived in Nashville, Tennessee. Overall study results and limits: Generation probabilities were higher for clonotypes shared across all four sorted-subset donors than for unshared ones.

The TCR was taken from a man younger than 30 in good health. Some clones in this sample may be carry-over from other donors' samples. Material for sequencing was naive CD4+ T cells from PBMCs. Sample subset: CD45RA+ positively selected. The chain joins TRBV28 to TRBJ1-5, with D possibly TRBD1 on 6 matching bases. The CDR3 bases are TGTGCCAGCAGTTTATTTCCAGGGGCTCAGCCCCAGCATTTT. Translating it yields CASSLFPGAQPQHF. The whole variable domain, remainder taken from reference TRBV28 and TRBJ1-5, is DVKVTQSSRYLVKRTGEKVFLECVQDMDHENMFWYRQDPGLGLRLIYFSYDVKMKEKGDIPEGYSVSREKKERFSLILESASTNQTSMYLCASSLFPGAQPQHFGDGTRLSIL.